A selection of T cell receptor beta chains follows, all from one sample in a study of Ad26.COV2.S vaccination and SARS-CoV-2 variants. Data came from immunoSEQ multiplex PCR; TCRdb stores just in-frame clones and leaves some out. Of fewer than 400,000 clones listed, about 91% were seen once; the top ten hold around 1.9%. The sequencing here drew on peripheral blood, taken in a trial of Ad26.COV2.S vaccine versus placebo. These receptors were taken from a person between 18 and 65 years old who received the Ad26.COV2.S COVID-19 vaccine or a placebo. The CDR3 runs from the conserved cysteine through the conserved F or W. The D gene is left open where the match is weak. Size is omitted from some rows. Given values are once, few, many or a class for expanded clones.

-,-,TRBV28,TRBJ2-3,CASSFDLTGSKGTQYF,TGTGCCAGCAGTTTTGATCTAACGGGATCTAAGGGTACGCAGTATTTT
-,-,TRBV11-2,TRBJ2-7,CASSLELQAAPYEQYF,TGTGCCAGCAGCTTAGAGCTCCAGGCCGCACCCTACGAGCAGTACTTC
TRBD2,-,TRBV4-1,TRBJ2-1,CASSQDNGGRSNEQFF,TGCGCCAGCAGCCAAGATAATGGCGGGAGATCAAATGAGCAGTTCTTC
-,-,TRBV5-1,TRBJ1-1,CASSSQNTEAFF,TGCGCCAGCAGCTCCCAGAACACTGAAGCTTTCTTT
-,-,TRBV7-2,TRBJ2-7,CASSLLGLTYEQYF,TGTGCCAGCAGCTTATTAGGCCTCACCTACGAGCAGTACTTC
TRBD2,-,TRBV11-3,TRBJ2-7,CASSLERTSGPSRNEQYF,TGTGCCAGCAGCTTAGAGAGGACTAGCGGCCCCTCGAGAAACGAGCAGTACTTC
-,-,TRBV6-2/TRBV6-3,TRBJ1-2,CASSYSSRGSGYTF,TGTGCCAGCAGTTACTCGAGTCGGGGGAGCGGCTACACCTTC
-,few,TRBV28,TRBJ1-5,CASSLRVSNQPQHF,TGTGCCAGCAGTTTGAGGGTAAGCAATCAGCCCCAGCATTTT
TRBD1,-,TRBV11-3,TRBJ1-1,CASSLGDRVGRNTEAFF,TGTGCCAGCAGCTTAGGGGACAGGGTAGGGCGGAACACTGAAGCTTTCTTT
-,-,TRBV4-1,TRBJ2-5,CASSQERGTQYF,TGCGCCAGCAGCCAAGAAAGGGGGACCCAGTACTTC
TRBD1,-,TRBV18,TRBJ1-1,CASSPLGTGEGAFF,TGTGCCAGCTCACCACTCGGGACAGGAGAAGGAGCTTTCTTT
-,-,TRBV7-8,TRBJ2-7,CASSFDAASYEQYF,TGTGCCAGCAGCTTCGACGCCGCTTCCTACGAGCAGTACTTC
TRBD1,-,TRBV15,TRBJ1-6,CATSSRTGGSYNSPLHF,TGTGCCACCAGCTCTCGGACAGGGGGCTCCTATAATTCACCCCTCCACTTT
-,-,TRBV30,TRBJ1-5,CAWSMGSLYQPQHF,TGTGCCTGGAGTATGGGCAGTTTATATCAGCCCCAGCATTTT
-,many,TRBV6-2/TRBV6-3,TRBJ2-1,CASSPTEYNEQFF,TGTGCCAGCAGCCCGACAGAATACAATGAGCAGTTCTTC
TRBD2,-,TRBV9,TRBJ2-1,CASSFGLADYNEQFF,TGTGCCAGCAGCTTCGGACTAGCGGACTACAATGAGCAGTTCTTC
-,-,TRBV2,TRBJ2-1,CASSEDYPGYEQFF,TGTGCCAGCAGTGAAGACTATCCGGGGTATGAGCAGTTCTTC
-,-,TRBV9,TRBJ1-2,CASSVQPREGYGYTF,TGTGCCAGCAGCGTTCAACCCAGGGAGGGCTATGGCTACACCTTC
TRBD1,once,TRBV29-1,TRBJ2-1,CSVPTGVEDEQFF,TGCAGCGTACCGACAGGGGTTGAGGATGAGCAGTTCTTC
TRBD2,-,TRBV11-2,TRBJ2-1,CASATGGRLAGVDNEQFF,TGTGCCAGCGCCACCGGGGGAAGATTAGCGGGAGTAGACAATGAGCAGTTCTTC
-,-,TRBV12-3/TRBV12-4,TRBJ1-1,CASTLARVSEAFF,TGTGCCAGCACCCTTGCCAGGGTCTCTGAAGCTTTCTTT
-,-,TRBV3-1/TRBV3-2,TRBJ1-2,CASSQGGLYGYTF,TGTGCCAGCAGCCAAGGCGGACTCTATGGCTACACCTTC
TRBD2,-,TRBV19,TRBJ2-1,CASKDGGSIDEQFF,TGTGCCAGTAAGGATGGCGGGAGCATCGATGAGCAGTTCTTC
-,-,TRBV21-1,TRBJ2-7,CASSPSGRKNRPTYEQYF,TGTGCCAGCAGCCCCAGCGGCAGGAAGAACCGACCGACCTACGAGCAGTACTTC
-,-,TRBV14,TRBJ2-7,CASSQAPYEQYF,TGTGCCAGCAGCCAAGCTCCCTACGAGCAGTACTTC
-,-,TRBV28,TRBJ1-2,CASRLRLLGQTLF,TGTGCCAGCAGGTTAAGGTTACTTGGGCAGACCCTCTTC
TRBD1,-,TRBV30,TRBJ2-7,CAWSGQGFLDEQYF,TGTGCCTGGAGTGGACAGGGTTTTCTCGACGAGCAGTACTTC
-,-,TRBV24-1,TRBJ1-6,CATSDKDSLINSPLHF,TGTGCCACCAGTGATAAGGACAGTTTGATTAATTCACCCCTCCACTTT
TRBD2,-,TRBV9,TRBJ2-5,CASSVGPSGRQETQYF,TGTGCCAGCAGCGTAGGCCCTAGCGGGCGTCAAGAGACCCAGTACTTC
-,-,TRBV20-1,TRBJ1-1,CSASHEGAFF,TGCAGTGCTAGCCATGAGGGGGCTTTCTTT
-,-,TRBV7-8,TRBJ2-7,CASSPSTGRSYEQYF,TGTGCCAGCAGCCCGAGTACGGGACGTTCTTACGAGCAGTACTTC
TRBD1,-,TRBV10-3,TRBJ2-5,CATRTGGGGGETQYF,TGTGCCACCCGGACAGGGGGCGGAGGGGGAGAGACCCAGTACTTC
TRBD2,-,TRBV11-3,TRBJ2-1,CASSSGLVDNEQFF,TGTGCCAGCAGCTCGGGACTAGTCGACAATGAGCAGTTCTTC
-,-,TRBV5-1,TRBJ1-6,CASSSTVTNSPLHF,TGCGCCAGCAGCTCGACTGTCACCAATTCACCCCTCCACTTT
TRBD2,-,TRBV4-3,TRBJ2-7,CASSQELAGTIVSYEQYF,TGCGCCAGCAGCCAAGAACTAGCGGGTACCATCGTCTCCTACGAGCAGTACTTC
-,-,TRBV28,TRBJ1-1,CASSRDFMNTEAFF,TGTGCCAGCAGCCGGGACTTCATGAACACTGAAGCTTTCTTT
TRBD1,-,TRBV7-6,TRBJ1-1,CASSFGDRRNTEAFF,TGTGCCAGCAGCTTTGGGGACAGGCGGAACACTGAAGCTTTCTTT